A single T cell receptor beta chain is shown here with its context. In the authors' methods: From reference gene primer amplification, estimates of nucleated cell counts were derived. Assay used: immunoSEQ multiplex PCR; TCRdb lists only in-frame clones, some missing. The DNA gave D and trimming, while V, J and clone size come from that table. The table has about 200,000 clones, about nine tenths seen once. There are 14 residues in the CDR3. CDR1 and CDR2 (germline): SGHNT, YENEEA. Trimming took 5 bases from V and 6 from J; bases not matched to a gene: 4. This record belongs to a study of blood T cell repertoires in COVID-19. Across the whole study: Whether acute or convalescent, the COVID-19 samples came from the United States, Italy and Spain. PBMCs, B-cell-depleted T cells, or T cells provided the cDNA or gDNA that made up the material.

The V call is TRBV11-3, the J call TRBJ1-4, with TRBD1 matching 9 bases. The clonotype was recovered from a man older than 75 with acute or convalescent COVID-19. Sequenced material: peripheral blood. The DNA for the CDR3 is TGTGCCAGCAGCACGGGACAGGGATATGAAAAACTGTTTTTT. It codes for CASSTGQGYEKLFF. Supplemented by reference TRBV11-3 and TRBJ1-4, the full variable domain reads EAGVVQSPRYKIIEKKQPVAFWCNPISGHNTLYWYLQNLGQGPELLIRYENEEAVDDSQLPKDRFSAERLKGVDSTLKIQPAELGDSAVYLCASSTGQGYEKLFFGSGTQLSVL.